This T cell receptor beta chain was captured by sequencing in a study of blood T cell repertoires in COVID-19. Only in-frame clones appear in the TCRdb table, and some are missing; sequencing was by immunoSEQ multiplex PCR. The profile shows some 240,000 clones, approximately 80% of them singletons. The TCR comes from a woman in her 40s who had recovered from COVID-19. Material for sequencing was peripheral blood.

The CDR3: CASSFPPRDRNQPQHF. The CDR3 DNA sequence: TGTGCCAGCAGTTTCCCCCCCCGGGACAGAAATCAGCCCCAGCATTTT. The chain carries TRBV27 and TRBJ1-5, with 7 bases identical to TRBD1. V dropped 3 bases and J dropped 4; count of bases not matched to a gene: 9. From germline, CDR1 is MNHEY and CDR2 SMNVEV (reference sequence). The CDR3 consists of 16 residues.